The 17 T cell receptor beta chains given below trace back to one sample, sequenced in a study of regulatory dendritic cells for organ transplantation. Clones were read by immunoSEQ multiplex PCR, and TCRdb kept only the in-frame ones, dropping some. The sample includes 30,000 to 40,000 clones, about nine tenths of them seen just once. The sequenced sample was naive CD8+ T cells from blood. Subset defined: CD45RA+ naive T cells. Source of these receptors: a human donor in good health.

The V call is TRBV9, the J call TRBJ2-3; D could derive from TRBD1 or TRBD2 (5 bases each). V lost 4 bases and J lost 1, with 13 bases in between. The CDR3 is 15 residues long. Germline CDR1 reads SGDLS; CDR2 reads YYNGEE. CDR3 bases: TGTGCCAGCAGCCGTGAGGGGATTGGCACAGATACGCAGTATTTT. Its translation is CASSREGIGTDTQYF.

The J gene is TRBJ2-2, the V gene TRBV4-2; possible D gene TRBD2, 6 bases. V lost 3 bases to trimming and J lost 4 bases, with 15 bases between them. The CDR3 extends over 16 amino acids. CDR1 and CDR2 from the germline V gene are LGHNA and YNFKEQ. In DNA, the CDR3 is TGTGCCAGCAGCCACCCAGAGGAGGGAGGCACCGGGGAGCTGTTTTTT. Residues: CASSHPEEGGTGELFF.

This clone was seen only once. The chain uses TRBV27 and TRBJ1-4, with D maybe TRBD1 (5 bases). This CDR3 has 15 residues. Trimming took 3 bases from V and 7 from J, leaving 15 bases between them. Germline V gene sequence: CDR1 MNHEY, CDR2 SMNVEV (reference sequence). DNA for the CDR3: TGTGCCAGCAGTTTCAAGTGGGGCTTTGGTGAAAAACTGTTTTTT. Amino acid sequence: CASSFKWGFGEKLFF.

The chain carries TRBV27 and TRBJ2-1; 9 bases map to TRBD2. This CDR3 is built from 15 residues. V dropped 8 bases and J dropped 10; count of bases not matched to a gene: 15. Germline lookup yields CDR1 MNHEY and CDR2 SMNVEV (reference sequence). The CDR3 DNA reads as TGTGCCAGCGGACGACGTCGGGTAGCGGGAGTGGAGCAGTTCTTC. It codes for CASGRRRVAGVEQFF.

The J gene is TRBJ1-5, the V gene TRBV19, with 7 bases identical to TRBD1. Germline values: CDR1 LNHDA, CDR2 SQIVND (reference sequence). The CDR3 sequence is 16 residues long. The V segment lost 3 bases and the J segment 5 bases; nucleotides outside the gene matches: 10. The CDR3 here is CASSIPIRDSYQPQHF. As DNA, the CDR3 is TGTGCCAGTAGTATCCCCATCCGGGACAGTTATCAGCCCCAGCATTTT.

The sample holds a few counts of this clone. The V and J genes are TRBV27 and TRBJ1-1, with a weak D call TRBD1 (5 bases). CDR1 is MNHEY, CDR2 SMNVEV, per germline (reference sequence). This CDR3 is built from 15 residues. With 0 bases removed from V and 0 bases from J, the gap between germline ends came to 8 bases. The CDR3 loop reads CASSLSQGLNTEAFF. CDR3 DNA sequence: TGTGCCAGCAGTTTATCTCAGGGACTGAACACTGAAGCTTTCTTT.

The rearrangement joins TRBV4-3 to TRBJ1-4, with D tentatively TRBD1 (5 bases). The CDR3 is 14 residues long. Germline V gene data show CDR1 as LGHNA and CDR2 as YSLEER. V lost 5 bases to trimming and J lost 8 bases, with 15 bases between them. The CDR3 nucleotides read TGCGCCAGCAGCGGGGACGGGGAGACCGAAAAACTGTTTTTT. Translated, it gives CASSGDGETEKLFF.

The chain is built from TRBV4-1 and TRBJ2-1; the D gene is possibly TRBD2 (5 bases). This CDR3 is 14 amino acids long. V was pared by 3 bases and J by 3 bases, with 9 bases between. The germline CDR1 and CDR2 sequences are MGHRA and YSYEKL. CDR3 sequence: CASSQRVSYNEQFF. CDR3 bases: TGCGCCAGCAGCCAGAGGGTTAGCTACAATGAGCAGTTCTTC.

The genes are TRBV28 and TRBJ2-7, with 10 positions matching TRBD1. From germline, CDR1 is MDHEN and CDR2 SYDVKM. The length of the CDR3 is 13 residues. V was clipped by 6 bases and J by 6 bases; unmatched bases: 5. CDR3 DNA sequence: TGTGCCAGCAGCCTAGACAGGGGGCTCGAGCAGTACTTC. This encodes CASSLDRGLEQYF.

V is TRBV6-5 and J is TRBJ2-5, with D maybe TRBD2 (6 bases). Matching the DNA end better, TRBJ2-7 makes the J call doubtful. Germline CDR1 is MNHEY and CDR2 is SVGAGI. CDR3 length equals 14 residues. CDR3 coding DNA: TGTGCCAGCAGTTTCGGGGGAACGCCCTACGAGCAGTACTTC. Translating gives CASSFGGTPYEQYF.

The J gene is TRBJ2-3, the V gene TRBV29-1, with 9 bases lining up with TRBD2. The CDR3 spans 20 residues. Germline V lookup: CDR1 SQVTM, CDR2 ANQGSEA. The V gene end was trimmed by 7 bases and the J gene end by 4 bases; junction bases not matched to a gene: 27. CDR3 amino acids: CSARPGTGPRLAGYADTQYF. CDR3 sequence (DNA): TGCAGCGCCCGACCCGGCACAGGGCCCCGTCTAGCGGGATATGCAGATACGCAGTATTTT.

The chain joins TRBV7-9 to TRBJ2-7; D perhaps matches TRBD1 (8 bases). Looked up from germline, CDR1 is SEHNR and CDR2 is FQNEAQ (reference sequence). Deletions cut 5 bases from V and 4 bases from J, with 15 bases between. There are 14 residues in the CDR3. In DNA form, the CDR3 reads TGTGCCAGCAGCGCTGGACAGGGAGGGTACGAGCAGTACTTC. Translating it yields CASSAGQGGYEQYF. The full variable domain, in which reference TRBV7-9 and TRBJ2-7 provide the parts outside the CDR3, is DTGVSQNPRHKITKRGQNVTFRCDPISEHNRLYWYRQTLGQGPEFLTYFQNEAQLEKSRLLSDRFSAERPKGSFSTLEIQRTEQGDSAMYLCASSAGQGGYEQYFGPGTRLTVT.

The CDR3 loop reads CASSPIRRGTYEQYF. CDR3 sequence (DNA): TGTGCCAGCAGCCCCATCCGGAGGGGAACCTACGAGCAGTACTTC. The gene calls are TRBV7-9 and TRBJ2-7; D perhaps matches TRBD2 (6 bases). V was pared by 5 bases and J by 2 bases, with 16 bases between. Germline V CDR1 and CDR2: SEHNR, FQNEAQ (reference sequence). The CDR3 totals 15 residues. Full variable domain (remainder filled in from reference TRBV7-9 and TRBJ2-7): DTGVSQNPRHKITKRGQNVTFRCDPISEHNRLYWYRQTLGQGPEFLTYFQNEAQLEKSRLLSDRFSAERPKGSFSTLEIQRTEQGDSAMYLCASSPIRRGTYEQYFGPGTRLTVT.

The chain combines TRBV2 with TRBJ1-2; D call uncertain. V lost 6 bases and J lost 5, with 22 bases in between. CDR1 and CDR2 from the germline V gene are SNHLY and FYNNEI. The CDR3 is 16 amino acids. The CDR3 loop reads CASRVVNAVPSYGYTF. CDR3 nucleotides: TGTGCCAGCAGAGTCGTAAATGCGGTACCTTCTTATGGCTACACCTTC.

The gene calls are TRBV7-2 and TRBJ2-3; D is undetermined. Trimming pared 3 bases from V and 2 bases from J, leaving 6 bases between. Germline V gene lookup returns CDR1 SGHTA and CDR2 FQGNSA. CDR3 length: 13 residues. The CDR3 region has the DNA TGTGCCAGCAGCTTCCGTATCACAGATACGCAGTATTTT. Its protein product is CASSFRITDTQYF.

The CDR3 nucleotides are TGTGCCAGCACCCCTTCAAACACTGAAGCTTTCTTT. This encodes CASTPSNTEAFF. The chain recombines TRBV6-6 with TRBJ1-1; D remains ambiguous. The CDR3 sequence is 12 residues long. Deletions cut 7 bases from V and 2 bases from J, with 8 bases between. Germline V gene data show CDR1 as MNHNY and CDR2 as SVGAGI (reference sequence).

This clone was seen once. The rearrangement joins TRBV29-1 to TRBJ2-1; D ambiguous. V shed 4 bases and J shed 7 bases, with 8 bases lying between them. This CDR3 comprises 11 residues. From germline, CDR1 is SQVTM and CDR2 ANQGSEA. CDR3 bases: TGCAGCGTTGGGAATCTTAATGAGCAGTTCTTC. Protein sequence: CSVGNLNEQFF.